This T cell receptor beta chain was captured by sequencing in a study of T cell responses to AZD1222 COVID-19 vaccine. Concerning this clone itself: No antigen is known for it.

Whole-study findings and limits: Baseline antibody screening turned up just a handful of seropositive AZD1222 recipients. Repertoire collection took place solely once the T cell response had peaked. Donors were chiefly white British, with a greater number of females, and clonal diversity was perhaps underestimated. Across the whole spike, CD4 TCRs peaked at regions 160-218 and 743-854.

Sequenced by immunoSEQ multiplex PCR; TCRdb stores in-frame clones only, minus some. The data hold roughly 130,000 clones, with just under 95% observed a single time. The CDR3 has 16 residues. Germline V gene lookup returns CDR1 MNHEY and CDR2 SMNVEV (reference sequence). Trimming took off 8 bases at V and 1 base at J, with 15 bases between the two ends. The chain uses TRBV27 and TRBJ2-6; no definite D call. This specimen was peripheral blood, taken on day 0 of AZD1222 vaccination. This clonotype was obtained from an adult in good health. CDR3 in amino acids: CASFGPAISGANVLTF. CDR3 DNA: TGTGCCAGCTTCGGGCCAGCTATTTCTGGGGCCAACGTCCTGACTTTC. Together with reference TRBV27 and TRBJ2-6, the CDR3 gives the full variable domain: EAQVTQNPRYLITVTGKKLTVTCSQNMNHEYMSWYRQDPGLGLRQIYYSMNVEVTDKGDVPEGYKVSRKEKRNFPLILESPSPNQTSLYFCASFGPAISGANVLTFGAGSRLTVL.